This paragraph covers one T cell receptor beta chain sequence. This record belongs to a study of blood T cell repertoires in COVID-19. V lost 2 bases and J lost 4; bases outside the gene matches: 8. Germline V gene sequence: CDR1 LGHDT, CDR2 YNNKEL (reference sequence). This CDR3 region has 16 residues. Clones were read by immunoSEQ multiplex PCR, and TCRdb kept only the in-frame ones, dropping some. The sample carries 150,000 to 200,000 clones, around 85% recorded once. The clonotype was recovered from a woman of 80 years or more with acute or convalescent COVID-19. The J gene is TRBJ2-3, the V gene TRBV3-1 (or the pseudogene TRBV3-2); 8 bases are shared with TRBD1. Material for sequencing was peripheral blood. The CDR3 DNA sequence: TGTGCCAGCAGCCAACATACGACAGGGGAGGCAGATACGCAGTATTTT. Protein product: CASSQHTTGEADTQYF.